These T cell receptor beta chains were read from a single sample in a study of blood T cell repertoires in COVID-19. TCRdb's copy holds only in-frame clones and misses some; the assay was immunoSEQ multiplex PCR. The sample shows under 55,000 clones, around 80% of them seen only once. Sequencing input: peripheral blood. These receptors were obtained from a man in his 70s with acute or convalescent COVID-19. CDR3s include the opening cysteine and the closing phenylalanine or tryptophan. The D gene is left open where the match is weak. Only some rows state a clone size, as once, few, many or a class for expanded clones.

TGTGCCAGCAGTTATCTAGGGGTGCGCACTGAAGCTTTCTTT CASSYLGVRTEAFF TRBV6-5 - - TRBJ1-1
TGTGCCAGCAGTTTACGCCGAGCTGAAGCTTTCTTT CASSLRRAEAFF TRBV28 - - TRBJ1-1
TGTGCCAGCAGCCTAAGCCAAAACATTCAGTACTTC CASSLSQNIQYF TRBV11-3 few - TRBJ2-4
TGTGCCAGCAGTTTAGCGGTAACCCATGGCTACACCTTC CASSLAVTHGYTF TRBV27 - - TRBJ1-2
TGTGCCGGACAGGGAAGTAGGGCAGATACGCAGTATTTT CAGQGSRADTQYF TRBV11-2 - TRBD1 TRBJ2-3
TGTGCCATGGGTATGCAGGGCCCGATGGCCCGACGGGAGACCCAGTACTTC CAMGMQGPMARRETQYF TRBV28 once - TRBJ2-5
TGTGCCAGCAGCTTAATTATCGGGTCTCACGAGCAGTACTTC CASSLIIGSHEQYF TRBV7-2 - - TRBJ2-7
TGCGCCAGCAGCTTAACCCAGGGGCTAGTTAAAGAGACCCAGTACTTC CASSLTQGLVKETQYF TRBV5-1 - - TRBJ2-5
TGTGCCAGCAGCCCGCGAGCTATGGGGGGCACTGAAGCTTTCTTT CASSPRAMGGTEAFF TRBV9 - - TRBJ1-1
TGTGCCAGCAGTTACTCCGGACAGGGAGGGCCACCCCTCCACTTT CASSYSGQGGPPLHF TRBV6-5 - TRBD1 TRBJ1-6
TGCAGCTTGGGACAGTCCTACGAGCAGTACTTC CSLGQSYEQYF TRBV20-1 once TRBD1 TRBJ2-7
TGTGCCAGCAGTGAAGGGACAACTTACTATGGCTACACCTTC CASSEGTTYYGYTF TRBV6-1 - - TRBJ1-2
TGTGCCAGCCGGGGGGATGGCACAGATACGCAGTATTTT CASRGDGTDTQYF TRBV2 once TRBD2 TRBJ2-3